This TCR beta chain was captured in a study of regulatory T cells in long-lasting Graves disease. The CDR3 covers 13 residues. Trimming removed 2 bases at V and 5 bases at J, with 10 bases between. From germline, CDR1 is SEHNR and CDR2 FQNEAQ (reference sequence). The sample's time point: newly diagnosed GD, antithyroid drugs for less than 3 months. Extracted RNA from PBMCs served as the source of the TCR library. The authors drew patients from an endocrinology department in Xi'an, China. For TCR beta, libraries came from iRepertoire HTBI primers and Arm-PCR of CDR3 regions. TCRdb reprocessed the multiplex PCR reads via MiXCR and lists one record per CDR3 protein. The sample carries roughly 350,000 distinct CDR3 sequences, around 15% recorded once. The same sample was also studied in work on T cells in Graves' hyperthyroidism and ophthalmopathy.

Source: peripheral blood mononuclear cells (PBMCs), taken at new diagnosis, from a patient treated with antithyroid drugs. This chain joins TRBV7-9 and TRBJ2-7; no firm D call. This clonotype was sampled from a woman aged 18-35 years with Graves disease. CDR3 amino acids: CASSLSSLNEQYF. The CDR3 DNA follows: TGTGCCAGCAGCTTAAGTTCACTCAACGAGCAGTACTTC.